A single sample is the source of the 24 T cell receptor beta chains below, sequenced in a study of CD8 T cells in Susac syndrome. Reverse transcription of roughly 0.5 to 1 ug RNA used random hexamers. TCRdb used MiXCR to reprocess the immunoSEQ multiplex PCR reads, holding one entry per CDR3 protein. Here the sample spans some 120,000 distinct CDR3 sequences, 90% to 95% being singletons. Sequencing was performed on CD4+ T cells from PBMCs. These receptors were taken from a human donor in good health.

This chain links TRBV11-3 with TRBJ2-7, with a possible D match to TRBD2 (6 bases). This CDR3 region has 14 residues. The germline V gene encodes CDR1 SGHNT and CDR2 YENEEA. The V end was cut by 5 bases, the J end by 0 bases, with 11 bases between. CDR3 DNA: TGTGCCAGCAGCCCGGGACTTCACTCCTACGAGCAGTACTTC. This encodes CASSPGLHSYEQYF.

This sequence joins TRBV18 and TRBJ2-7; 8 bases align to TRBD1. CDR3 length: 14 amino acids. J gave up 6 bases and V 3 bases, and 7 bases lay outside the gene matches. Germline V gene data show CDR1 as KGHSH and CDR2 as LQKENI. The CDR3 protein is CASSPSTGVAEQYF. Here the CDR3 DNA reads TGTGCCAGCTCACCGTCGACAGGGGTAGCCGAGCAGTACTTC.

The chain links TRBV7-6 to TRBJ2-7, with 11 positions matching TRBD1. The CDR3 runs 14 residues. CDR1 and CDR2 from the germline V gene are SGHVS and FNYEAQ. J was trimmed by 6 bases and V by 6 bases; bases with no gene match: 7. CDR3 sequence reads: CASSIPGQGGEQYF. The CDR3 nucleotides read TGTGCCAGCAGTATACCGGGACAGGGGGGCGAGCAGTACTTC.

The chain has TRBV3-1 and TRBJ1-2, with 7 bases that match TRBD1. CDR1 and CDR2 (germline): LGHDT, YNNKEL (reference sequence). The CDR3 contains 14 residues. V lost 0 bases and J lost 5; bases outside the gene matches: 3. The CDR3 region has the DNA TGTGCCAGCAGCCAAGAGACAGGGAGGTATGGCTACACCTTC. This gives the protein CASSQETGRYGYTF.

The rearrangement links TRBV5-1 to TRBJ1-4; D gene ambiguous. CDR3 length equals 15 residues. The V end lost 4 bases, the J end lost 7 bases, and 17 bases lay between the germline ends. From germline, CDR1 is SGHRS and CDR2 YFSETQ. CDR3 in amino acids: CASSQVGRYGEKLFF. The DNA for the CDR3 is TGCGCCAGCAGCCAAGTCGGGCGATATGGTGAAAAACTGTTTTTT.

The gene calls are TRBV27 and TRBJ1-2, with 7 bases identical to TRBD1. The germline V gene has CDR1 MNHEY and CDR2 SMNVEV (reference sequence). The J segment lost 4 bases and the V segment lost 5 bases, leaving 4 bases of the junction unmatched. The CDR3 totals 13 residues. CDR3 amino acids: CASSPTGAYGYTF. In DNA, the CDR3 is TGTGCCAGCAGTCCTACAGGGGCCTATGGCTACACCTTC.

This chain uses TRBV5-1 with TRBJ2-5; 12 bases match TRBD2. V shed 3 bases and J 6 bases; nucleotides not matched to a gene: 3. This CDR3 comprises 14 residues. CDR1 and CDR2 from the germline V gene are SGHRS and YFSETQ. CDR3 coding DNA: TGCGCCAGCAGCTACCTAGCGGGAGGGCAGACCCAGTACTTC. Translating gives CASSYLAGGQTQYF.

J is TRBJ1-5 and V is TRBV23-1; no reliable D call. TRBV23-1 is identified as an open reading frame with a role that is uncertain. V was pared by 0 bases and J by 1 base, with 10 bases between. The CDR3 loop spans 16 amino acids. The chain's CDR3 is CASSQSGKNSNQPQHF. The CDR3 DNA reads TGCGCCAGCAGTCAATCGGGCAAGAACAGCAATCAGCCCCAGCATTTT.

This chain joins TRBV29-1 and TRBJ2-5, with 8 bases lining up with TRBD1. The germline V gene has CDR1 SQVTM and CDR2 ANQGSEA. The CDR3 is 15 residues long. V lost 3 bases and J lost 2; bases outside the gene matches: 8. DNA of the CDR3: TGCAGCGTTGATTCCTCGGACAGGGCACAAGAGACCCAGTACTTC. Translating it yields CSVDSSDRAQETQYF. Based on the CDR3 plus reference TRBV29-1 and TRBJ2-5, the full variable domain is SAVISQKPSRDICQRGTSLTIQCQVDSQVTMMFWYRQQPGQSLTLIATANQGSEATYESGFVIDKFPISRPNLTFSTLTVSNMSPEDSSIYLCSVDSSDRAQETQYFGPGTRLLVL.

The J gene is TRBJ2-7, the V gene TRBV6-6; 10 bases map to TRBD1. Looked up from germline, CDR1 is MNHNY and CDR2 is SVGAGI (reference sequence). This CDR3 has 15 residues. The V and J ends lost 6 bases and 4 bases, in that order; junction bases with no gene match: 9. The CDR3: CASSLLGTGDYEQYF. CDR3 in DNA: TGTGCCAGCAGCCTGCTAGGGACAGGGGATTACGAGCAGTACTTC.

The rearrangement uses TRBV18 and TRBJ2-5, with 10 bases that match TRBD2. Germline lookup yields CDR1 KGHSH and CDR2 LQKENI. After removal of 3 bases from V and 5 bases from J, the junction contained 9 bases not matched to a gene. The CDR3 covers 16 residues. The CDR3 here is CASSPGLAALGETQYF. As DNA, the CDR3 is TGTGCCAGCTCACCCGGACTAGCGGCACTAGGGGAGACCCAGTACTTC.

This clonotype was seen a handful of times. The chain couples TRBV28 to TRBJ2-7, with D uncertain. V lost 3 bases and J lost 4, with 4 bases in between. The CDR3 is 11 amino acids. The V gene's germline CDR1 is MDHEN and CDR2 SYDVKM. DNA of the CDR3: TGTGCCAGCAGTTTCGGTTACGAGCAGTACTTC. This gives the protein CASSFGYEQYF.

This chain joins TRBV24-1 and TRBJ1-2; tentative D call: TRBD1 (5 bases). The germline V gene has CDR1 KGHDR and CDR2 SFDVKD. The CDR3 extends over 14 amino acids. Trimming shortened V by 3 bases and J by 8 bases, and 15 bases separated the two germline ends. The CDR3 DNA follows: TGTGCCACCAGTGATCCGGGACTCGCCACCGGCTACACCTTC. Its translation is CATSDPGLATGYTF.

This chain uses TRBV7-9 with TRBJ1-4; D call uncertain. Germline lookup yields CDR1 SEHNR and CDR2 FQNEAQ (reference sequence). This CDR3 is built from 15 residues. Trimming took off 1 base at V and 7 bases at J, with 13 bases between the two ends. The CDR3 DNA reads TGTGCCAGCAGCTTAGTTTCTTTTGGAAGTGAAAAACTGTTTTTT. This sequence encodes CASSLVSFGSEKLFF.

CDR3 amino acids: CASSYRENEQFF. The DNA for the CDR3 is TGTGCCAGCAGCTATCGGGAGAATGAGCAGTTCTTC. This rearrangement joins TRBV7-9 to TRBJ2-1, with D possibly matching TRBD2 (6 bases). Germline V gene lookup returns CDR1 SEHNR and CDR2 FQNEAQ (reference sequence). The CDR3 is 12 residues long. V was pared by 4 bases and J by 7 bases, with 8 bases between.

The DNA for the CDR3 is TGCAGCGTTGTGGGATCGGGAGAGACCCAGTACTTC. It is translated as CSVVGSGETQYF. The chain links TRBV29-1 to TRBJ2-5; D gene uncertain. Trimming stripped 4 bases from V and 4 bases from J, with 10 bases between. CDR1 is SQVTM and CDR2 is ANQGSEA in the germline V gene. This CDR3 has 12 amino acids.

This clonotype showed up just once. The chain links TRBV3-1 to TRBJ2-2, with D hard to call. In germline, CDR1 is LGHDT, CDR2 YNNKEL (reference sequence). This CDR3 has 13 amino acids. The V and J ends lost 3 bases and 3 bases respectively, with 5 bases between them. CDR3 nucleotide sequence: TGTGCCAGCAGCCACGCCTACACCGGGGAGCTGTTTTTT. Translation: CASSHAYTGELFF.

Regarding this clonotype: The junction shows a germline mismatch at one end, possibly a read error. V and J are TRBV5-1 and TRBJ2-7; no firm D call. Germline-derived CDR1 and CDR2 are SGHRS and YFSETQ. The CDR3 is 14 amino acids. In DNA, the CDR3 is TGTGCCAGCTCACCACCGGGCGGCTCCTACGAGCAGTACTTC. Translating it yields CASSPPGGSYEQYF.

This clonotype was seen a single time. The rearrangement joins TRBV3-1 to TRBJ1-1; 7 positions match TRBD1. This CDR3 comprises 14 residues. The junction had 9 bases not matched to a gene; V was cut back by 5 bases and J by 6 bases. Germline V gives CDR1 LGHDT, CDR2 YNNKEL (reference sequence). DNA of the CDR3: TGTGCCAGCAGCTCTCGACAGGGTACAGCTGAAGCTTTCTTT. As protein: CASSSRQGTAEAFF.

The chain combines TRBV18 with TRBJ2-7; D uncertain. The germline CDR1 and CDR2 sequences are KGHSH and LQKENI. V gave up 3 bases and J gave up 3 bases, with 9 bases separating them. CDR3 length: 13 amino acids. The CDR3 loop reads CASSPENLYEQYF. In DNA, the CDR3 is TGTGCCAGCTCACCTGAGAACCTCTACGAGCAGTACTTC.

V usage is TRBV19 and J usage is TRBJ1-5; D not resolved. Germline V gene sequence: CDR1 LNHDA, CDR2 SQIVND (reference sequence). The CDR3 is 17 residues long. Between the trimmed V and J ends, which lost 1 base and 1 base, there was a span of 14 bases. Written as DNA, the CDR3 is TGTGCCAGTAGTATAGGGTCCGCAGCGGGGAGCAATCAGCCCCAGCATTTT. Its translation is CASSIGSAAGSNQPQHF.

The CDR3 DNA is TGTGCCAGTACCCCAAATGACAGGGATTCCGGGGAGCTGTTTTTT. Protein: CASTPNDRDSGELFF. The rearrangement joins TRBV19 to TRBJ2-2, with TRBD1 matching over 7 bases. There are 15 residues in the CDR3. CDR1 is LNHDA, CDR2 SQIVND, per germline (reference sequence). The ends lost 7 bases at V and 6 bases at J; junction bases unmatched: 11. Combining the CDR3 with reference TRBV19 and TRBJ2-2 gives the whole variable domain DGGITQSPKYLFRKEGQNVTLSCEQNLNHDAMYWYRQDPGQGLRLIYYSQIVNDFQKGDIAEGYSVSREKKESFPLTVTSAQKNPTAFYLCASTPNDRDSGELFFGEGSRLTVL.

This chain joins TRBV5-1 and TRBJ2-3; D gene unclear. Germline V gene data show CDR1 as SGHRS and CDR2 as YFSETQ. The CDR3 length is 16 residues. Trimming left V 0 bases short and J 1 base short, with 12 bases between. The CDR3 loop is CASSLARPPGTDTQYF. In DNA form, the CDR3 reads TGCGCCAGCAGCTTGGCCAGACCTCCCGGCACAGATACGCAGTATTTT.

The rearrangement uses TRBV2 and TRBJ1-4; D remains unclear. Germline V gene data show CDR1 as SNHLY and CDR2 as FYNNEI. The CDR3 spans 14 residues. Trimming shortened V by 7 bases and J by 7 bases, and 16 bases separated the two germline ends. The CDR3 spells CASTETFGGEKLFF. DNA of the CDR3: TGTGCCAGCACCGAGACTTTCGGCGGTGAAAAACTGTTTTTT.